This T cell receptor (beta chain) comes out of a study of shared clonotypes between healthy human individuals. Data came from immunoSEQ multiplex PCR; TCRdb stores just in-frame clones and leaves some out. The data contain roughly 1 million clones, roughly 80% of them singletons. The CDR3 has 17 amino acids. CDR1 and CDR2 (germline): MDHEN, SYDVKM. The V segment lost 3 bases and the J segment 2 bases; nucleotides outside the gene matches: 11. The chain recombines TRBV28 with TRBJ2-3, with 7 bases fitting TRBD1. Material: memory CD4+ T cells sorted from blood. Subset specified: CD45RA-negative fraction. The source of this sequence is a man younger than 35 in good health. The CDR3 here is CASSLIPGTAFTDTQYF. As DNA, the CDR3 is TGTGCCAGCAGTTTGATACCCGGGACAGCTTTCACAGATACGCAGTATTTT. Supplemented by reference TRBV28 and TRBJ2-3, the full variable domain reads DVKVTQSSRYLVKRTGEKVFLECVQDMDHENMFWYRQDPGLGLRLIYFSYDVKMKEKGDIPEGYSVSREKKERFSLILESASTNQTSMYLCASSLIPGTAFTDTQYFGPGTRLTVL.